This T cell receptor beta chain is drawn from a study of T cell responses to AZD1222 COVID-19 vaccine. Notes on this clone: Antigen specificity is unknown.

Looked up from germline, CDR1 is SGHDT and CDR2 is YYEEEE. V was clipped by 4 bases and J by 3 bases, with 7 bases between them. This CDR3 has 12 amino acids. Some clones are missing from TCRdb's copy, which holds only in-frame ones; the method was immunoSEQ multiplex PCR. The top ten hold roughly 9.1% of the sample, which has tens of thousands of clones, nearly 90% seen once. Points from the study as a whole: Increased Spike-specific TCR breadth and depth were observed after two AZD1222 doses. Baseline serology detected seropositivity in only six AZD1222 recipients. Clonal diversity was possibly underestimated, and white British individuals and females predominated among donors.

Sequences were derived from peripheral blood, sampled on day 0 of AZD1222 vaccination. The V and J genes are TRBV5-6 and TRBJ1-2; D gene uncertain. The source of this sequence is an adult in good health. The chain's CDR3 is CASSRGDYGYTF. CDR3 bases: TGTGCCAGCAGCCGCGGGGACTATGGCTACACCTTC.